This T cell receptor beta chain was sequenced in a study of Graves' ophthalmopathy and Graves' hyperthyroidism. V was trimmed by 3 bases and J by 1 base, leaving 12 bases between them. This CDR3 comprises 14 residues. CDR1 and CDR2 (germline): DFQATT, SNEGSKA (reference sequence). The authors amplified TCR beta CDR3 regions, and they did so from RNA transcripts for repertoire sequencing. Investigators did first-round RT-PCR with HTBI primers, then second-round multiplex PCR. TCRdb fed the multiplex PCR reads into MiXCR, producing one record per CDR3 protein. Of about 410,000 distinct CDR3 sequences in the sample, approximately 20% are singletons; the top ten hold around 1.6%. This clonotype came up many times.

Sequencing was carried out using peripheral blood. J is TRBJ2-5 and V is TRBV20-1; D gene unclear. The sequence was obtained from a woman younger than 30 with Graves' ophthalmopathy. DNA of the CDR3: TGCAGTGCTAGTCCCAGAGGACGCCAAGAGACCCAGTACTTC. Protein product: CSASPRGRQETQYF.